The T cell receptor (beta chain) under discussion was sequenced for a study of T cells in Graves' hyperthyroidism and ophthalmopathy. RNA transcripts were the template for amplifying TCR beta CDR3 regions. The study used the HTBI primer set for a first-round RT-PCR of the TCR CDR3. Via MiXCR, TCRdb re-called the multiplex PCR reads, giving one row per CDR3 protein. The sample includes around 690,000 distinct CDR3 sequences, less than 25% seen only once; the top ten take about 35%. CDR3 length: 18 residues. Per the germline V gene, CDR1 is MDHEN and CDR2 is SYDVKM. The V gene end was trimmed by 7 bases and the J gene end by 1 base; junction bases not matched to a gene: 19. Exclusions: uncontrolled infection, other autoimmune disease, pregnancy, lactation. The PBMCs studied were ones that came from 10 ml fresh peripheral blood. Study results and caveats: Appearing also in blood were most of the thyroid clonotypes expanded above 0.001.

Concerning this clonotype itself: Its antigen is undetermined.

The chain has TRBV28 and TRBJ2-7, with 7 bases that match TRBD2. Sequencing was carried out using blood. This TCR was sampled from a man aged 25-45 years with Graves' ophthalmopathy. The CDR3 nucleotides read TGTGCCAGCAAACCCCGGGGCGGGAGACGGGTCATGTCCTACGAGCAGTACTTC. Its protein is CASKPRGGRRVMSYEQYF.